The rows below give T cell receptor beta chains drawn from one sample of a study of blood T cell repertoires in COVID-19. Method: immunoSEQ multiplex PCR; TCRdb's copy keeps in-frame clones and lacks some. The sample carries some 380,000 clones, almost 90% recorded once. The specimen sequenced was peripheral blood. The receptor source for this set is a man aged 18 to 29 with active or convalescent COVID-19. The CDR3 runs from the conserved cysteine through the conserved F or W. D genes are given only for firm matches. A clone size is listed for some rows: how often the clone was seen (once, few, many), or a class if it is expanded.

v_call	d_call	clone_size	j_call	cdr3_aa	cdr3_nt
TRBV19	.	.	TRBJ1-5	CASSYQGPNQPQHF	TGTGCCAGTAGTTATCAGGGGCCCAATCAGCCCCAGCATTTT
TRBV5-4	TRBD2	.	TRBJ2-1	CASSMTGGNNEQFF	TGTGCCAGCAGCATGACGGGAGGCAACAATGAGCAGTTCTTC
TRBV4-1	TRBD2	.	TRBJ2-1	CASSQGLGLESFFTFF	TGCGCCAGCAGCCAAGGACTAGGACTAGAGTCTTTTTTTACGTTCTTC
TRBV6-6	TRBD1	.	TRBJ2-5	CASRIGDRGYQETQYF	TGTGCCAGCAGAATAGGGGACAGGGGGTACCAAGAGACCCAGTACTTC
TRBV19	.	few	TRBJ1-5	CASTFLDSNQPQHF	TGTGCCAGTACGTTTCTAGATAGCAATCAGCCCCAGCATTTT
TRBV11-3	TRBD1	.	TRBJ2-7	CASSAFGDSSYEQYF	TGTGCCAGCAGCGCCTTTGGGGACAGCTCCTACGAGCAGTACTTC
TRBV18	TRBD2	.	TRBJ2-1	CASSPPVAGDNEQFF	TGTGCCAGCTCACCACCGGTTGCGGGGGACAATGAGCAGTTCTTC
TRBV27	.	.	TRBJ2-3	CASSFRGADTQYF	TGTGCCAGCAGTTTCAGGGGGGCAGATACGCAGTATTTT
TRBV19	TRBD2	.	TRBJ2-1	CASGGLAGSNEQFF	TGTGCCAGCGGGGGACTAGCGGGTTCCAATGAGCAGTTCTTC
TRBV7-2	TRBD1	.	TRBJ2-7	CASSLSGTGGTYEQYF	TGTGCCAGCAGCTTATCCGGGACAGGGGGTACCTACGAGCAGTACTTC
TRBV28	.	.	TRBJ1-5	CASSPHISQPQHF	TGTGCCAGCAGTCCCCATATTAGTCAGCCCCAGCATTTT
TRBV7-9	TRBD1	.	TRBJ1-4	CASSLGGNEKLFF	TGTGCCAGCAGCCTAGGGGGCAATGAAAAACTGTTTTTT
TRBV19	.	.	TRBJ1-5	CASSIGSYSNQPQHF	TGTGCCAGTAGTATCGGGAGCTATAGCAATCAGCCCCAGCATTTT
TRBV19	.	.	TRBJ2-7	CASSTLPDSFYEQYF	TGTGCCAGTAGTACTCTACCCGACAGTTTCTACGAGCAGTACTTC
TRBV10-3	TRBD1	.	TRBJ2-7	CATAARDRGHEQYF	TGTGCCACAGCCGCTCGGGACAGGGGTCACGAGCAGTACTTC
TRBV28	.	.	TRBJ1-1	CASSSDREAFF	TGTGCCAGCAGTTCAGACAGGGAAGCTTTCTTT
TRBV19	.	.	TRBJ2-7	CASSSRHSAYYEQYF	TGTGCCAGCTCCTCCAGGCACTCGGCCTACTACGAGCAGTACTTC
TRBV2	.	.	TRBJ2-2	CASSALAFGELFF	TGTGCCAGCAGTGCTCTAGCGTTCGGGGAGCTGTTTTTT
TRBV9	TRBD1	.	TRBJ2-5	CASSDPGTGGKETQYF	TGTGCCAGCAGCGATCCGGGGACAGGGGGCAAAGAGACCCAGTACTTC
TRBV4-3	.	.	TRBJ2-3	CASSQGGWTSTDTQYF	TGCGCCAGCAGCCAAGGGGGTTGGACTAGCACAGATACGCAGTATTTT
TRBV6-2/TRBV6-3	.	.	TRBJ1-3	CASSYAAGDSGNTIYF	TGTGCCAGCAGTTACGCCGCAGGGGACTCTGGAAACACCATATATTTT
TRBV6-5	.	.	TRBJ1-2	CASSPTGTYGYTF	TGTGCCAGCAGTCCGACCGGGACTTATGGCTACACCTTC
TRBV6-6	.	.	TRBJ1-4	CASSYRVENEKLFF	TGTGCCAGCAGTTACCGCGTAGAAAATGAAAAACTGTTTTTT
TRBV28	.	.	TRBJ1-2	CASSLSLVVAGRNGYGYTF	TGTGCCAGCAGTTTAAGTTTAGTGGTGGCGGGGAGGAACGGATATGGCTACACCTTC
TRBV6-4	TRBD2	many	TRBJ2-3	CASSDSTSGGPDTQYF	TGTGCCAGCAGTGACTCGACTAGCGGGGGGCCAGATACGCAGTATTTT
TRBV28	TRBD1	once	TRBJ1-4	CASCATGANEKLFF	TGTGCCAGCTGTGCGACAGGGGCGAATGAAAAACTGTTTTTT
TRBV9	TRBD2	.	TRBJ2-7	CASSVGGWGLAGGNEQYF	TGTGCCAGCAGCGTAGGAGGGTGGGGACTAGCGGGAGGGAATGAGCAGTACTTC
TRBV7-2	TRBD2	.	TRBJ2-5	CASSFLLAGGPQETQYF	TGTGCCAGCAGCTTTTTGCTAGCGGGAGGCCCCCAAGAGACCCAGTACTTC
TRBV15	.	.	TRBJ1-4	CATSRERGWKLFF	TGTGCCACCAGCAGAGAAAGGGGTTGGAAACTGTTTTTT
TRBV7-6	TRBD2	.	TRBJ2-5	CASSSSGGSPETQYF	TGTGCCAGCAGCTCCAGCGGGGGGTCACCAGAGACCCAGTACTTC
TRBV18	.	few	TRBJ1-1	CASSPVGASRGDTEAFF	TGTGCCAGCTCACCGGTCGGGGCCTCACGGGGGGACACTGAAGCTTTCTTT
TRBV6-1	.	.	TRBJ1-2	CASSDYGEFNYGYTF	TGTGCCAGCAGTGATTATGGGGAGTTTAACTATGGCTACACCTTC
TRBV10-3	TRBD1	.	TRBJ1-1	CAISETDRGLSEAFF	TGTGCCATCAGTGAGACGGACAGGGGGTTGTCTGAAGCTTTCTTT
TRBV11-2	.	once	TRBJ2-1	CASSSRRSNYNEQFF	TGTGCCAGCAGCTCGAGGCGGTCCAACTACAATGAGCAGTTCTTC
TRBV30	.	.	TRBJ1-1	CAWSARTPRQVNTEAFF	TGTGCCTGGAGTGCTCGAACCCCACGACAAGTTAACACTGAAGCTTTCTTT
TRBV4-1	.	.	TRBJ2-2	CASSWAYGELFF	TGCGCCAGCAGCTGGGCGTACGGGGAGCTGTTTTTT
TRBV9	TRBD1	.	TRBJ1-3	CASSVAGTASGNTIYF	TGTGCCAGCAGCGTCGCCGGGACAGCCTCTGGAAACACCATATATTTT
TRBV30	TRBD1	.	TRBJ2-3	CAWTPGQVTDTQYF	TGTGCCTGGACTCCGGGACAGGTAACAGATACGCAGTATTTT
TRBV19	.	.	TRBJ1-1	CASTLTLRTLAFF	TGTGCCAGTACCCTTACTTTAAGGACATTAGCTTTCTTT
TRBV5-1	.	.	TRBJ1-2	CASSLEPLLANYGYTF	TGCGCCAGCAGCTTGGAACCGTTGTTAGCTAACTATGGCTACACCTTC
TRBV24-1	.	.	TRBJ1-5	CATGTRQPQHF	TGTGCCACCGGAACTAGGCAGCCCCAGCATTTT
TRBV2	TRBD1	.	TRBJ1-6	CASSRDRENSPLHF	TGTGCCAGCAGTAGGGACAGGGAGAATTCACCCCTCCACTTT
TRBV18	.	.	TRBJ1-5	CASSPIGSPVPQHF	TGTGCCAGCTCACCTATAGGGAGTCCCGTTCCCCAGCATTTT
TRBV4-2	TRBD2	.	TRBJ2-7	CASSQELAEIYEQYF	TGTGCCAGCAGCCAAGAACTAGCGGAGATCTACGAGCAGTACTTC
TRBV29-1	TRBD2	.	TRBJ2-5	CSAGSGGAWETQYF	TGCAGCGCGGGTAGCGGGGGGGCCTGGGAGACCCAGTACTTC
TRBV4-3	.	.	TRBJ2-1	CASSQASAAVDEQFF	TGCGCCAGCAGCCAAGCTAGCGCAGCGGTGGATGAGCAGTTCTTC
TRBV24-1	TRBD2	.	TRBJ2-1	CATSENLAGVLNEQFF	TGTGCCACCAGTGAAAACCTAGCGGGAGTGTTGAATGAGCAGTTCTTC
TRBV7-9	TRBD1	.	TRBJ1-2	CASSFDRALGYTF	TGTGCCAGCAGCTTCGACAGGGCCCTCGGCTACACCTTC
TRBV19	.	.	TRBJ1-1	CASSIPSGMATEAFF	TGTGCCAGTAGTATACCCTCGGGGATGGCCACTGAAGCTTTCTTT
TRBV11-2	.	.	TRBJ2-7	CASSFSDEQYF	TGTGCCAGCAGCTTCTCTGACGAGCAGTACTTC
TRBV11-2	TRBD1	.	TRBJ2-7	CASSPPDRAYEQYF	TGTGCCAGCAGCCCCCCTGACAGGGCCTACGAGCAGTACTTC
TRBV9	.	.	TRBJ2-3	CASSLQGFSDTQYF	TGTGCCAGCAGCCTTCAGGGGTTTTCAGATACGCAGTATTTT
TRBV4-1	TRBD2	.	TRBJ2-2	CASSQVPSGGAAGELFF	TGCGCCAGCAGCCAAGTGCCCAGCGGGGGGGCGGCCGGGGAGCTGTTTTTT
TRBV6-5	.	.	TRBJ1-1	CASSLREGTEAFF	TGTGCCAGCAGTCTCAGGGAGGGGACTGAAGCTTTCTTT